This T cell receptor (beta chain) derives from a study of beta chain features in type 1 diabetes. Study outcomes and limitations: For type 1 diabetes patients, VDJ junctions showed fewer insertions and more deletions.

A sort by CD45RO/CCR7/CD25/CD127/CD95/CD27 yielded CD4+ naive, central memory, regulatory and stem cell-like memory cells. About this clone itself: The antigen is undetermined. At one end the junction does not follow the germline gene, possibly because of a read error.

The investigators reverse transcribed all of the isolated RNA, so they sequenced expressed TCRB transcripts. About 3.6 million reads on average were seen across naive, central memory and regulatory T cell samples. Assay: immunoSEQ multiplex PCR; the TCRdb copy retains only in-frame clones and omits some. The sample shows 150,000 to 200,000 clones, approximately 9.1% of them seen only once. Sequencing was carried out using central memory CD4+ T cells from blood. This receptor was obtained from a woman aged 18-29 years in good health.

The CDR3 loop reads CASSEAGDRISGF. DNA of the CDR3: TGTGCCAGCAGTGAAGCGGGGGACAGGATCTCTGGATTT. The chain couples TRBV2 to TRBJ1-1; TRBD1 matches 8 bases. CDR1 and CDR2 from the germline V gene are SNHLY and FYNNEI. The CDR3 is 13 amino acids. Supplemented by reference TRBV2 and TRBJ1-1, the full variable domain reads EPEVTQTPSHQVTQMGQEVILRCVPISNHLYFYWYRQILGQKVEFLVSFYNNEISEKSEIFDDQFSVERPDGSNFTLKIRSTKLEDSAMYFCASSEAGDRISGFGQGTRLTVV.